Detailed here is one T cell receptor beta chain. This sample was included in a study of blood T cell repertoires in COVID-19. Looking at the study overall: Some COVID-19 samples were acute and others convalescent; all came from the United States, Italy and Spain. Sample material is recorded as cDNA or gDNA derived from T cells, B-cell-depleted T cells, or PBMCs.

Study processing details: Nucleated cell number was recorded as an estimate derived from reference gene primer amplification. The table came from immunoSEQ multiplex PCR; TCRdb's copy has only in-frame clones and leaves some out. From that table come the V and J calls and clone size; the DNA was used to work out D and trimming. Here the sample spans approximately 300,000 clones, roughly 90% being singletons. The V and J ends lost 6 bases and 1 base respectively, with 16 bases between them. CDR3 size: 15 residues. Germline values: CDR1 MNHEY, CDR2 SVGAGI. This chain links TRBV6-5 with TRBJ2-7, with D possibly being TRBD1 (5 bases). The sequence was obtained from a man aged 40-55 years with acute or convalescent COVID-19. Sequencing was performed on peripheral blood. This chain's CDR3 is CASRSLRAPSYEQYF. The CDR3 DNA is TGTGCCAGCAGGTCCCTCAGGGCACCTTCCTACGAGCAGTACTTC.